One and the same sample provided the 11 T cell receptor beta chains below, sequenced in a study of shared clonotypes between healthy human individuals. Sequencing used immunoSEQ multiplex PCR; TCRdb keeps in-frame clones, though not all of them. The sample lists 2 million to 3 million clones, 93% occurring once. The specimen was naive CD4+ T cells from PBMCs. The subset here: CD45RA+ positively selected. These receptor sequences come from a man younger than 30 in good health. Some clones in this sample may be carry-over from other donors' samples.

The chain is built from TRBV5-1 and TRBJ1-2, with 9 bases matching TRBD1. The J segment lost 3 bases and the V segment lost 2 bases, leaving 5 bases of the junction unmatched. Germline assignment: CDR1 SGHRS and CDR2 YFSETQ. CDR3 size: 15 residues. CDR3 loop: CASSFTGGADYGYTF. The CDR3 region has the DNA TGCGCCAGCAGCTTTACAGGGGGCGCTGACTATGGCTACACCTTC.

V and J are TRBV9 and TRBJ2-1; D possibly matches TRBD1 or TRBD2 (5 bases each). V was cut by 4 bases and J by 7 bases, with 18 bases left in between. CDR3 length equals 15 residues. The germline gives CDR1 SGDLS, CDR2 YYNGEE. For the CDR3, the DNA is TGTGCCAGCAGCCCCCGTGGGGACGGACGTAATGAGCAGTTCTTC. This gives the protein CASSPRGDGRNEQFF.

The CDR3 spells CASSPEGLAWGQETQYF. The CDR3 DNA sequence: TGTGCCAGCAGCCCGGAGGGGCTAGCTTGGGGGCAAGAGACCCAGTACTTC. The chain couples TRBV5-4 to TRBJ2-5; maybe TRBD2 (6 bases). The CDR3 spans 17 residues. V was cut by 4 bases and J by 2 bases, with 21 bases left in between. Germline lookup yields CDR1 SGHNT and CDR2 YYREEE (reference sequence).

The gene calls are TRBV7-2 and TRBJ2-3; unclear D gene. V lost 3 bases, J lost 0 bases, and 7 bases lay in between. CDR1 is SGHTA and CDR2 is FQGNSA in the germline V gene. The CDR3 consists of 14 residues. The CDR3 region is CASSLYRSTDTQYF. In nucleotides, the CDR3 is TGTGCCAGCAGCTTGTACCGAAGCACAGATACGCAGTATTTT.

The genes are TRBV7-8 and TRBJ2-7; 7 positions match TRBD2. Germline CDR1 SGHVS, CDR2 FQNEAQ. CDR3 size: 12 residues. V trimming: 6 bases; J trimming: 6 bases; junction bases outside the gene matches: 5. The CDR3 coding sequence is TGTGCCAGCAGAGGAGGGAGGGGCGAGCAGTACTTC. Protein product: CASRGGRGEQYF.

The rearrangement links TRBV19 to TRBJ1-1; D might be TRBD1 (5 bases). CDR1 and CDR2 (germline): LNHDA, SQIVND (reference sequence). The CDR3 loop spans 13 amino acids. V was trimmed by 7 bases and J by 2 bases, leaving 11 bases between them. CDR3 in amino acids: CASNRDGNTEAFF. The CDR3 bases are TGTGCCAGTAACCGGGACGGTAACACTGAAGCTTTCTTT.

The chain carries TRBV2 and TRBJ1-4; 7 nucleotides align to TRBD1. Germline loops: CDR1 SNHLY, CDR2 FYNNEI. V trimming: 8 bases; J trimming: 5 bases; junction bases outside the gene matches: 8. The CDR3 covers 14 residues. The CDR3 DNA follows: TGTGCCAGCCGGGACAGAAGTCGAAATGAAAAACTGTTTTTT. Residues: CASRDRSRNEKLFF.

Only one count was recorded for this clone. This chain links TRBV7-9 with TRBJ2-3; D tentatively reads TRBD1 or TRBD2 (5 bases each). There are 14 residues in the CDR3. The V end was cut by 4 bases, the J end by 0 bases, with 8 bases between. CDR1 is SEHNR and CDR2 is FQNEAQ in the germline V gene (reference sequence). This CDR3 is CASSSGPSTDTQYF. CDR3 nucleotide sequence: TGTGCCAGCAGCTCGGGACCTAGCACAGATACGCAGTATTTT.

V and J are TRBV28 and TRBJ2-7; 15 bases agree with TRBD2. V shed 8 bases, J shed 6 bases, and the junction held 5 bases outside the gene matches. The CDR3 sequence is 14 residues long. Germline-derived CDR1 and CDR2 are MDHEN and SYDVKM. The CDR3 spells CASWGLAGGGEQYF. The CDR3 coding sequence is TGTGCCAGCTGGGGACTAGCGGGAGGTGGCGAGCAGTACTTC.

The rearrangement uses TRBV7-9 and TRBJ2-5; D possibly corresponds to TRBD1 (6 bases). Deletions cut 4 bases from V and 2 bases from J, with 11 bases between. The CDR3 runs 14 residues. Per germline, CDR1 SEHNR and CDR2 FQNEAQ (reference sequence). DNA of the CDR3: TGTGCCAGCAGCTACAACAGGGATCAAGAGACCCAGTACTTC. It is translated as CASSYNRDQETQYF.

This chain joins TRBV5-1 and TRBJ2-4, with D maybe TRBD2 (6 bases). This CDR3 spans 14 amino acids. Looked up from germline, CDR1 is SGHRS and CDR2 is YFSETQ. With 0 bases removed from V and 8 bases from J, the gap between germline ends came to 12 bases. CDR3 coding DNA: TGCGCCAGCAGCTTGGCCGGGACTGGAGACATTCAGTACTTC. This encodes CASSLAGTGDIQYF.